The 21 T cell receptor beta chains in this list originate from one sample, sequenced in a study of regulatory T cells in long-lasting Graves disease. Regarding time point: newly diagnosed GD, antithyroid drugs for less than 3 months. After RNA was extracted from PBMCs, the TCR library was made from it. Arm-PCR of CDR3 regions and iRepertoire HTBI primers were the basis on which TCR beta libraries were built. TCRdb independently ran MiXCR on the multiplex PCR reads; one entry per CDR3 protein. The sample has more than 450,000 distinct CDR3 sequences, around 12% seen once. This sample was shared with a second study, whose subject was T cells in Graves' hyperthyroidism and ophthalmopathy.

The source was peripheral blood mononuclear cells (PBMCs), collected at new diagnosis, from a patient treated with antithyroid drugs. These receptors were taken from a woman aged 25 to 39 with Graves disease.

In this sample, this clonotype turned up many times. The rearrangement links TRBV27 to TRBJ2-1; 8 bases fit TRBD2. V shed 2 bases, J shed 8 bases, and the junction held 8 bases outside the gene matches. In germline, CDR1 is MNHEY, CDR2 SMNVEV (reference sequence). The CDR3 is 15 amino acids. The CDR3 loop is CASSLGGLVGHEQFF. In nucleotides, the CDR3 is TGTGCCAGCAGTTTAGGGGGACTAGTCGGGCATGAGCAGTTCTTC.

In this sample, this clonotype turned up many times. This sequence joins TRBV11-2 and TRBJ2-5; the D gene could be TRBD1 or TRBD2 (6 bases each). The CDR3 spans 15 residues. Deletions cut 5 bases from V and 5 bases from J, with 18 bases between. From germline, CDR1 is SGHAT and CDR2 FQNNGV. Written as DNA, the CDR3 is TGTGCCAGCAGCCCTAGGGGGGTTCCAAGGGAGACCCAGTACTTC. Translated: CASSPRGVPRETQYF. The variable domain in full, with the rest retrieved from reference TRBV11-2 and TRBJ2-5, is EAGVAQSPRYKIIEKRQSVAFWCNPISGHATLYWYQQILGQGPKLLIQFQNNGVVDDSQLPKDRFSAERLKGVDSTLKIQPAKLEDSAVYLCASSPRGVPRETQYFGPGTRLLVL.

The chain joins TRBV7-9 to TRBJ2-5, with a possible D match to TRBD1 (6 bases). This CDR3 contains 15 residues. Trimming stripped 2 bases from V and 5 bases from J, with 15 bases between. Germline CDR1 is SEHNR and CDR2 is FQNEAQ (reference sequence). Here the CDR3 DNA reads TGTGCCAGCAGCTTACCGACAGGTCGAGGCGAGACCCAGTACTTC. Translated: CASSLPTGRGETQYF.

This clonotype was counted at least ten times. This CDR3 reads CASSLVGTGGFGYTF. CDR3 sequence (DNA): TGTGCCAGCAGTTTAGTTGGGACAGGGGGCTTTGGCTACACCTTC. This chain connects TRBV12-3 or TRBV12-4 to TRBJ1-2; 12 bases line up with TRBD1. V lost 1 base and J lost 7; bases outside the gene matches: 4. This CDR3 has 15 amino acids.

This clonotype was seen repeatedly, ten times or more. The CDR3 loop reads CASTYTSSGGYEQYF. The CDR3 DNA is TGTGCCAGCACCTATACTAGCTCCGGCGGCTACGAGCAGTACTTC. The chain links TRBV6-2 or TRBV6-3 to TRBJ2-7; D perhaps matches TRBD2 (6 bases). The CDR3 has 15 residues. The ends were cut back, 7 bases at V and 3 bases at J, with 19 bases in the middle. Germline CDR1 MNHEY, CDR2 SVGEGT.

This clonotype has just a few counts. V gene TRBV6-1 combines with J gene TRBJ2-7, with TRBD2 matching over 10 bases. In germline, CDR1 is MNHNS, CDR2 SASEGT. This CDR3 has 16 amino acids. V dropped 3 bases and J dropped 2; count of bases not matched to a gene: 7. Here the CDR3 DNA reads TGTGCCAGCAGTGACTATCTAGCGGGAGTACCCTACGAGCAGTACTTC. This sequence encodes CASSDYLAGVPYEQYF.

This clonotype was picked up a small number of times. J is TRBJ1-3 and V is TRBV24-1; D possibly corresponds to TRBD1 (6 bases). From germline, CDR1 is KGHDR and CDR2 SFDVKD. The length of the CDR3 is 19 residues. V was clipped by 0 bases and J by 4 bases, with 21 bases between them. In DNA form, the CDR3 reads TGTGCCACCAGTGATTTGCCCAGGCGGACAGCGACAAAAGGAAACACCATATATTTT. The encoded protein is CATSDLPRRTATKGNTIYF.

There are many counts of this clonotype. V usage is TRBV7-8 and J usage is TRBJ2-1; D unresolved. The CDR3 is 13 residues long. The germline V gene encodes CDR1 SGHVS and CDR2 FQNEAQ. The ends were cut back, 2 bases at V and 3 bases at J, with 5 bases in the middle. CDR3 sequence (DNA): TGTGCCAGCAGCTTAAGGGTCTACAATGAGCAGTTCTTC. This translates into CASSLRVYNEQFF.

V gene TRBV2 combines with J gene TRBJ2-5, with D maybe TRBD2 (5 bases). The CDR3 spans 13 residues. Trimming removed 7 bases from V and 5 bases from J, with 14 bases in between. Germline loops: CDR1 SNHLY, CDR2 FYNNEI. The CDR3 region has the DNA TGTGCCAGCATGGGAGAGGTGGGGGAGACCCAGTACTTC. Protein: CASMGEVGETQYF. Full variable domain (missing parts from reference TRBV2 and TRBJ2-5): EPEVTQTPSHQVTQMGQEVILRCVPISNHLYFYWYRQILGQKVEFLVSFYNNEISEKSEIFDDQFSVERPDGSNFTLKIRSTKLEDSAMYFCASMGEVGETQYFGPGTRLLVL.

Many counts were recorded for this clonotype. The rearrangement joins TRBV12-3 or TRBV12-4 to TRBJ2-3; a possible D gene is TRBD2 (5 bases). Trimming left V 9 bases short and J 4 bases short, with 20 bases between. The CDR3 loop spans 15 amino acids. CDR3 in DNA: TGTGCCAGTACCCTAAGCGGAATCTGGGCAGATACGCAGTATTTT. Protein product: CASTLSGIWADTQYF.

The rearrangement joins TRBV20-1 to TRBJ1-3; 8 bases match TRBD1. CDR1 and CDR2 from the germline V gene are DFQATT and SNEGSKA (reference sequence). The V and J ends lost 6 bases and 1 base, in that order; junction bases with no gene match: 8. The CDR3 runs 15 residues. CDR3 nucleotide sequence: TGCAGTGCCATCCCGGACAGGGCATCTGGAAACACCATATATTTT. It yields the protein CSAIPDRASGNTIYF.

In DNA form, the CDR3 reads TGTGCCAGCAGCCAAGAGCCAGCGGGAGGAGGGAGAACAGATACGCAGTATTTT. It specifies CASSQEPAGGGRTDTQYF. V gene TRBV11-1 combines with J gene TRBJ2-3; 9 bases are a match to TRBD2. Germline assignment: CDR1 SGHAT and CDR2 FQDESV (reference sequence). J lost 3 bases, V lost 5 bases, and 15 bases had no gene match. CDR3 length: 18 amino acids.

This clonotype was counted many times. J is TRBJ2-1 and V is TRBV7-2; D remains unclear. The CDR3 loop spans 13 amino acids. CDR1 is SGHTA and CDR2 is FQGNSA in the germline V gene. V gave up 4 bases and J gave up 4 bases, with 8 bases separating them. The CDR3 sequence is CASSSSYYNEQFF. The DNA of the CDR3 is TGTGCCAGCAGCTCTTCGTATTACAATGAGCAGTTCTTC.

This clonotype was recorded at least ten times. The rearrangement joins TRBV10-2 to TRBJ2-5; D call uncertain. The V end lost 3 bases, the J end lost 7 bases, and 9 bases lay between the germline ends. Germline V lookup: CDR1 WSHSY, CDR2 SAAADI. CDR3 length: 12 amino acids. CDR3 DNA sequence: TGCGCCAGCAGTGACCCAGACTGGACCCAGTACTTC. It encodes CASSDPDWTQYF.

This clonotype was counted at least ten times. The genes are TRBV7-9 and TRBJ2-7; D not resolved. Germline assignment: CDR1 SEHNR and CDR2 FQNEAQ (reference sequence). Trimming left V 0 bases short and J 4 bases short, with 7 bases between. The CDR3 has 13 amino acids. The CDR3 loop reads CASSLAEPYEQYF. In DNA, the CDR3 is TGTGCCAGCAGCTTAGCGGAGCCTTACGAGCAGTACTTC.

There are many counts of this clonotype. The chain joins TRBV10-3 to TRBJ2-1; possible D gene TRBD2, 6 bases. Germline V CDR1 and CDR2: ENHRY, SYGVKD. V shed 2 bases and J shed 5 bases, with 7 bases lying between them. The CDR3 is 13 residues long. CDR3 DNA sequence: TGTGCCATCAGTGAGCGGGGGAACAATGAGCAGTTCTTC. Translated: CAISERGNNEQFF.

This clonotype occurred a few times. The genes are TRBV11-2 and TRBJ2-3; D is ambiguous. Germline CDR1 and CDR2: SGHAT and FQNNGV. V lost 5 bases to trimming and J lost 0 bases, with 15 bases between them. The CDR3 sequence is 16 residues long. CDR3 amino acids: CASSLGNFYSTDTQYF. DNA for the CDR3: TGTGCCAGCAGCCTGGGTAACTTCTATAGCACAGATACGCAGTATTTT.

This clonotype was seen at least ten times. The chain combines TRBV27 with TRBJ1-6, with TRBD1 matching 8 bases. V was clipped by 7 bases and J by 8 bases; unmatched bases: 7. The germline V gene has CDR1 MNHEY and CDR2 SMNVEV (reference sequence). The CDR3 has 14 amino acids. CDR3 loop: CASTPQGGYSPLHF. As DNA, the CDR3 is TGTGCCAGCACCCCACAGGGGGGTTATTCACCCCTCCACTTT.

This clonotype was counted ten times or more. The rearrangement uses TRBV27 and TRBJ1-2; tentative D call: TRBD1 (5 bases). There are 16 residues in the CDR3. Germline CDR1 and CDR2: MNHEY and SMNVEV (reference sequence). Between the trimmed V and J ends, which lost 4 bases and 4 bases, there was a span of 19 bases. CDR3 coding DNA: TGTGCCAGCAGTTCCCTACTCCCCTCGGGGGGCTATGGCTACACCTTC. Translating it yields CASSSLLPSGGYGYTF.

This clonotype has ten or more counts. The chain has TRBV4-1 and TRBJ2-2; D unclear. V was trimmed by 4 bases and J by 0 bases, leaving 9 bases between them. Per germline, CDR1 MGHRA and CDR2 YSYEKL. The CDR3 is made up of 15 amino acids. CDR3 sequence (DNA): TGCGCCAGCAGCCGACTGGTCTCGAACACCGGGGAGCTGTTTTTT. It specifies CASSRLVSNTGELFF.

The rearrangement joins TRBV6-1 to TRBJ1-1; no firm D call. CDR1 MNHNS and CDR2 SASEGT come from the germline V gene. The germline V and J ends were trimmed by 7 bases and 0 bases, with 15 bases remaining between them. CDR3 size: 15 residues. This CDR3 is CASNKWSSLNTEAFF. The CDR3 region has the DNA TGTGCCAGCAATAAGTGGTCTTCCCTGAACACTGAAGCTTTCTTT.